This T cell receptor beta chain was recorded in a study of cytomegalovirus exposure and HLA in healthy donors. General study results and limits: Confirmation in vitro established that a few CMV-associated chains were specific for CMV antigens. Associated with cytomegalovirus, according to the listing, were 150 to 200 TCR beta chains.

Here immunoSEQ multiplex PCR was the method, and the copy in TCRdb shows in-frame clones only, minus some. The sample includes more than 250,000 clones, around 90% seen only once; the top ten take roughly 1.2%. Concerning this clone itself: Its antigen is unknown.

With 5 bases removed from V and 0 bases from J, the gap between germline ends came to 14 bases. The CDR3 contains 15 residues. Germline loops: CDR1 SEHNR, CDR2 FQNEAQ (reference sequence). The TCR comes from a woman in her 30s in good health and CMV-seropositive. The rearrangement links TRBV7-9 to TRBJ2-7; D is tentatively TRBD1 or TRBD2 (6 bases each). The material sequenced was PBMCs. CDR3 coding DNA: TGTGCCAGCAGCCCCGTTGGGGGGCCCTCCTACGAGCAGTACTTC. Encoded protein: CASSPVGGPSYEQYF.